The clone carrying this T cell receptor beta chain occurred many times. As yet, its antigen is unknown. This entry comes from a study of T cells in Graves' hyperthyroidism and ophthalmopathy. Study background: Peripheral blood draws took place at initial diagnosis, ahead of any treatment.

General study findings and limits: A median about 6 months before onset, the model predicted ophthalmopathy.

TCR beta CDR3 regions were amplified from RNA transcripts. HTBI primers were used for first-round RT-PCR of the TCR CDR3. TCRdb called the multiplex PCR reads again in MiXCR, with one record for every CDR3 protein. The sample lists about 24,000 distinct CDR3 sequences, less than 65% seen once, with about a quarter in the top ten. The germline gives CDR1 LNHDA, CDR2 SQIVND (reference sequence). The CDR3 has 14 residues. Between the trimmed V and J ends, which lost 7 bases and 0 bases, there was a span of 10 bases. The chain joins TRBV19 to TRBJ2-1, with a tentative D call TRBD2 (5 bases). The clonotype comes from a woman aged 40 to 50 with Graves' hyperthyroidism that later progressed to Graves' ophthalmopathy. The specimen was blood. The CDR3 protein is CASNGEFSYNEQFF. CDR3 DNA sequence: TGTGCCAGTAACGGGGAATTCTCCTACAATGAGCAGTTCTTC.